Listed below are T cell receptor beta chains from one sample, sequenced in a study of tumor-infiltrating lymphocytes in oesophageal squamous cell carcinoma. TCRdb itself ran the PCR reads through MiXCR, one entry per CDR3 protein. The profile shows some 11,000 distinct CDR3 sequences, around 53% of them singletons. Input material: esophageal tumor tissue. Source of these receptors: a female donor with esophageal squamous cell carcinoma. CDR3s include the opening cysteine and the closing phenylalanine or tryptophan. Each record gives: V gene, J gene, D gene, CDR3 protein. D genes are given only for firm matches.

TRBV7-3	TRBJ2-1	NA	CASSRTGLPPDNEQFF
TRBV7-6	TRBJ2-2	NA	CASSSMVTGKLFF
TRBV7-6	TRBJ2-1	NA	CASSSFRGSNEQFF
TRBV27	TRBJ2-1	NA	CASRIYHEQFF
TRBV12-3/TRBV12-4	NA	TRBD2	CASSRREENNEQFF
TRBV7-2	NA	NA	CASSAYGSYNEQFF
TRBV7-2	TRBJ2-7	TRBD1	CASSESGQASYEQYF
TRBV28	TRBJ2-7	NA	CASSLASAAEQYF
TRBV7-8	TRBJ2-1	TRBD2	CASSFTSGRYNEQFF
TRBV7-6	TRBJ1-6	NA	CASSLASGRGSPLHF
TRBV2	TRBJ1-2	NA	CASMAGANYGYTF
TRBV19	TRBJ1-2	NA	CASSDGGGYTF
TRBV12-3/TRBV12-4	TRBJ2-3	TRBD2	CASRLGLAGYTDTQYF
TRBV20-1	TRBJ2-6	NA	CSANHRAGANVLTF
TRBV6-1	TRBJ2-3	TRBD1	CASSHGTGTDTQYF
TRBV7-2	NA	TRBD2	CASSYKREGRYEQFF
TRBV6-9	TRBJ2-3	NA	CASTRDSTDTQYF
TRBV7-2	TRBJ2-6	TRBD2	CASSQGLAGGAGANVLTF
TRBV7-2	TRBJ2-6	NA	CASSLVSGANVLTF
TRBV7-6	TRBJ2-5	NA	CASSSTGETQYF
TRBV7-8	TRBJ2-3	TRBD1	CASSLGPRGQGDTQYF
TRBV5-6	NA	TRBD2	CASSLGAGGTYNEQFF
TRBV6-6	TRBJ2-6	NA	CASSYSRSFRSGANVLTF
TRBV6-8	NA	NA	CASSYPWTNEQFF
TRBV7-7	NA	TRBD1	CASSLTGGRGNEQFF
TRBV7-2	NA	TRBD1	CASSLAGTDYNEQFF
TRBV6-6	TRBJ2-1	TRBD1	CASSYSGQGLQFF
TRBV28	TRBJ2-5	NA	CASTSLAGQETQYF
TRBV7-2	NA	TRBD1	CASSRGQTYEQYF
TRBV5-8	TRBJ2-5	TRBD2	CASSSGLAASQETQYF
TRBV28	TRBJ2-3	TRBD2	CASSLWASGDGTDTQYF
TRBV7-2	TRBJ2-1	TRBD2	CASSLDGASGGHNEQFF
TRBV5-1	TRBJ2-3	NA	CASSFYGRPAGTDTQYF
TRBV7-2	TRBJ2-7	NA	CASSSDSSYEQYF
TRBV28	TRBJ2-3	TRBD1	CASSRDRGWTDTQYF
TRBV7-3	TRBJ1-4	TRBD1	CASRSGTVNEKLFF
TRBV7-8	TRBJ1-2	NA	CASSLPGFSGGYTF
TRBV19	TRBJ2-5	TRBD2	CASSIGDSGRSLNEQYF
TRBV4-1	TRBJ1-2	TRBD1	CASSQEMRQGTYGYTF
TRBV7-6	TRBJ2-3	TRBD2	CASSPLAGGMSTDTQYF
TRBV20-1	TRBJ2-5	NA	CSARDWTGYNSPLHF
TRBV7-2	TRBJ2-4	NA	CASSLQVEQYF